These T cell receptor beta chains were read from a single sample in a study of T cell responses to AZD1222 COVID-19 vaccine. Method: immunoSEQ multiplex PCR; TCRdb's copy keeps in-frame clones and lacks some. The sample shows 100,000 to 130,000 clones, around 87% of them seen only once. The specimen comprised peripheral blood, sampled on day 0 of AZD1222 vaccination. These receptors were taken from an adult in good health. CDR3s include the opening cysteine and the closing phenylalanine or tryptophan. The D gene is left open where the match is weak. Clone size is not always given. Where it is, it says once, few, many or a class for expanded clones.

few	TRBJ1-1	NA	TRBV9	TGTGCCAGCAGCTCCAAGGACAACCCTCTGGGAGCTTTCTTT	CASSSKDNPLGAFF
once	TRBJ2-5	NA	TRBV3-1/TRBV3-2	TGTGCCAGCAGCCAAGATAGGGGCAGGGGGGGCTCAATCTCAGAGACCCAGTACTTC	CASSQDRGRGGSISETQYF
once	TRBJ1-1	TRBD1	TRBV9	TGTGCCAGCAGCGGGAGGGACAGGCCGAACACTGAAGCTTTCTTT	CASSGRDRPNTEAFF
NA	TRBJ1-2	NA	TRBV4-3	TGCGCCAGCAGCCAAGATCGAGGGGGGAGTGGCTACACCTTC	CASSQDRGGSGYTF
NA	TRBJ1-1	TRBD1	TRBV13	TGTGCCAGCCAGGGGGCGGGCACTGAAGCTTTCTTT	CASQGAGTEAFF
NA	TRBJ2-2	NA	TRBV9	TGTGCCAGCACCAACAGGGTAGATGGCGGGGAGCTGTTTTTT	CASTNRVDGGELFF
NA	TRBJ2-7	NA	TRBV19	TGTGCCAGTAGTATCAGGGGCGGAGCGCTCTCCTACGAGCAGTACTTC	CASSIRGGALSYEQYF
NA	TRBJ2-3	NA	TRBV5-1	TGCGCCAGCAGCTTGGATGGGCAGGTGAGAACAGATACGCAGTATTTT	CASSLDGQVRTDTQYF
NA	TRBJ2-6	TRBD1	TRBV18	TGTGCCAGCTCACCTACAGGGGCTGGGGCCAACGTCCTGACTTTC	CASSPTGAGANVLTF
NA	TRBJ2-1	NA	TRBV4-3	TGCGCCAGCAGCCAGGGCCCCAATGAGCAGTTCTTC	CASSQGPNEQFF
few	TRBJ1-1	TRBD1	TRBV7-3	TGTGCCAGCAGCTTGGGGACAGGGAGTAAAGCTTTCTTT	CASSLGTGSKAFF
NA	TRBJ2-1	TRBD2	TRBV7-9	TGTGCCAGCAGCTTAGGACTAGCGGGAGGCTACAATGAGCAGTTCTTC	CASSLGLAGGYNEQFF
NA	TRBJ1-1	NA	TRBV19	TGTGCCAGTAGTATCGCCAAGGGCGGAATGAACACTGAAGCTTTCTTT	CASSIAKGGMNTEAFF
NA	TRBJ2-2	NA	TRBV6-2/TRBV6-3	TGTGCCAGCAGTTTTGGGCAGATGAACACCGGGGAGCTGTTTTTT	CASSFGQMNTGELFF
few	TRBJ1-5	NA	TRBV21-1	TGTGCCAGCAGCAAAGAAGACAGGGCCAATCAGCCCCAGCATTTT	CASSKEDRANQPQHF
NA	TRBJ2-7	TRBD1	TRBV28	TGTGCCAGCAGTTTTGGTCCTTCTCGACAGGGGTACGAGCAGTACTTC	CASSFGPSRQGYEQYF
once	TRBJ2-5	TRBD2	TRBV7-2	TGTGCCAGCAGCTTAGAACGGCTAGCGGGGGGCCAAGAGACCCAGTACTTC	CASSLERLAGGQETQYF
NA	TRBJ1-2	TRBD1	TRBV7-3	TGTGCCAGCAGCTCTACCGGGACAGGGCGATACACCTTC	CASSSTGTGRYTF
NA	TRBJ2-7	NA	TRBV6-1	TGTGCCAGCAGTGAACACAGGGCTTACGAGCAGTACTTC	CASSEHRAYEQYF
NA	TRBJ1-1	NA	TRBV13	TGTGCCAGCAGCGTCCTTAGGGGGGTGAACACTGAAGCTTTCTTT	CASSVLRGVNTEAFF
NA	TRBJ1-1	TRBD1	TRBV4-2	TGTGCCAGCAGCCAAGAAAGGTCAACAGGGGGCAGGACTGAAGCTTTCTTT	CASSQERSTGGRTEAFF
once	TRBJ1-2	NA	TRBV3-1/TRBV3-2	TGTGCCAGCAGCTCCGTCTATGGCTACACCTTC	CASSSVYGYTF
few	TRBJ2-7	NA	TRBV7-8	TGTGCCAGCAGTTTTGGTGGGGGCGGCTCCTACGAGCAGTACTTC	CASSFGGGGSYEQYF
NA	TRBJ1-2	TRBD1	TRBV6-5	TGTGCCAGCAGGCAACAGGGGGCTCGGGGCTACACCTTC	CASRQQGARGYTF
NA	TRBJ2-7	TRBD2	TRBV27	TGTGCCAGCAGTTTATCGGCTAGCGGGAGCGGGAACGAGCAGTACTTC	CASSLSASGSGNEQYF
NA	TRBJ2-1	TRBD2	TRBV18	TGTGCCAGCTCACCCGGGACTACCTCCTACAATGAGCAGTTCTTC	CASSPGTTSYNEQFF
NA	TRBJ2-7	NA	TRBV3-1/TRBV3-2	TGTGCCAGCAGCTTTACTAGAACATCCTACGAGCAGTACTTC	CASSFTRTSYEQYF
once	TRBJ1-1	NA	TRBV5-1	TGCGCCAGCAGCTTGGCCTATGACACTGAAGCTTTCTTT	CASSLAYDTEAFF